The following is a T cell receptor (beta chain) sequence with its context. The data stem from a study of blood T cell repertoires in COVID-19. Data came from immunoSEQ multiplex PCR; TCRdb stores just in-frame clones and leaves some out. The sample lists some 130,000 clones, about 89% occurring once. The CDR3 is 14 residues long. Germline V gene sequence: CDR1 LGHDT, CDR2 YNNKEL (reference sequence). Trimming took off 2 bases at V and 0 bases at J, with 7 bases between the two ends. Sequenced: peripheral blood. The chain employs TRBV3-1 (or the pseudogene TRBV3-2) and TRBJ1-1, with D unclear. This clonotype was obtained from a man in his fifties or sixties with active or convalescent COVID-19. CDR3 coding DNA: TGTGCCAGCAGCCAACCCCGGTTGAACACTGAAGCTTTCTTT. Protein sequence: CASSQPRLNTEAFF.